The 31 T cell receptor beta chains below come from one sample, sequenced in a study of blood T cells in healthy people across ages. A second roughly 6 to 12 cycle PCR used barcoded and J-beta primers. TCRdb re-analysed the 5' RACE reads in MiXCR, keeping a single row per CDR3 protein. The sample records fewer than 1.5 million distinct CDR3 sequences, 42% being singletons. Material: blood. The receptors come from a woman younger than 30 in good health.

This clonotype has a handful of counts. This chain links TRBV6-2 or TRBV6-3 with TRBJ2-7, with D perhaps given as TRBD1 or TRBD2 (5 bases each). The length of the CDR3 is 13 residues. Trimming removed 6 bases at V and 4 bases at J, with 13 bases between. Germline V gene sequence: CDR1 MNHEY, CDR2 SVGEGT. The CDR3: CASRGPQGYEQYF. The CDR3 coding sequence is TGTGCCAGCAGGGGACCCCAGGGTTACGAGCAGTACTTC.

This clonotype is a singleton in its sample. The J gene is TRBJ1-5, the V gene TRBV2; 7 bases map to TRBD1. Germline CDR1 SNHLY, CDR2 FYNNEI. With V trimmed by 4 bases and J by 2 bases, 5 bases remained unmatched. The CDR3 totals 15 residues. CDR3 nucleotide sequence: TGTGCCAGCAGTGCCACAGGGGTTGGCAATCAGCCCCAGCATTTT. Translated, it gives CASSATGVGNQPQHF.

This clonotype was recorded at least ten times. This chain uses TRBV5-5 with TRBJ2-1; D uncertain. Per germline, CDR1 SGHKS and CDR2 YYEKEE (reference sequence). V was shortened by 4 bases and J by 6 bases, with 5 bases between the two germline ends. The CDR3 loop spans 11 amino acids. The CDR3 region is CASSTTNEQFF. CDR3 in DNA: TGTGCCAGCAGCACGACCAATGAGCAGTTCTTC.

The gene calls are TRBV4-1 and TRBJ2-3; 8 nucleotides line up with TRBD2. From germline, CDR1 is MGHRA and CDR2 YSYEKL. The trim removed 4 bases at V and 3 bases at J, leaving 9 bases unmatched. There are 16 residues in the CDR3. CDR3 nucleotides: TGCGCCAGCAGCCCAAGACTAGCGATCGGGACAGATACGCAGTATTTT. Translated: CASSPRLAIGTDTQYF.

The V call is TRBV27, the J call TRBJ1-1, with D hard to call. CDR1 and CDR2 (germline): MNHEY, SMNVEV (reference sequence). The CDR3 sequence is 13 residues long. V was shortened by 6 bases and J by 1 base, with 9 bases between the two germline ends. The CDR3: CASRRLSNTEAFF. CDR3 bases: TGTGCCAGCAGGAGGTTATCGAACACTGAAGCTTTCTTT.

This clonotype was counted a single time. CDR3 in amino acids: CASSYLTSGQYNEQYF. CDR3 sequence (DNA): TGTGCCAGCAGCTACTTGACTAGCGGACAATACAATGAGCAGTACTTC. V is TRBV12-3 or TRBV12-4 and J is TRBJ2-5; TRBD2 matches at 9 bases. The V and J ends lost 6 bases and 11 bases, in that order; junction bases with no gene match: 19. This CDR3 has 16 amino acids.

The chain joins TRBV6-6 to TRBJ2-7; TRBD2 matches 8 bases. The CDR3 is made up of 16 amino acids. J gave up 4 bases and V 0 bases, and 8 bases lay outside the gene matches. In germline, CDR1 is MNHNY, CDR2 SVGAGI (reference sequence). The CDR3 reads CASSYSPSSGPYEQYF. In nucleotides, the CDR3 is TGTGCCAGCAGTTACTCTCCATCTAGCGGGCCTTACGAGCAGTACTTC.

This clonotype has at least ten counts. CDR3 sequence reads: CASILGRLPYGDTQYF. The CDR3 coding sequence is TGTGCCAGCATCCTCGGACGGTTGCCGTACGGGGATACGCAGTATTTT. The chain recombines TRBV12-3 or TRBV12-4 with TRBJ2-3; D unclear. The CDR3 is 16 amino acids. V lost 7 bases and J 6 bases, leaving 23 bases between the germline ends.

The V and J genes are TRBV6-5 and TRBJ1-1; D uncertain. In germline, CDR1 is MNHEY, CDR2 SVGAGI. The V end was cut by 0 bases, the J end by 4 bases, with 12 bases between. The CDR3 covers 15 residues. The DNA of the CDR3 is TGTGCCAGCAGTTACTCGAAGGGCGGCGGCACTGAAGCTTTCTTT. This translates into CASSYSKGGGTEAFF.

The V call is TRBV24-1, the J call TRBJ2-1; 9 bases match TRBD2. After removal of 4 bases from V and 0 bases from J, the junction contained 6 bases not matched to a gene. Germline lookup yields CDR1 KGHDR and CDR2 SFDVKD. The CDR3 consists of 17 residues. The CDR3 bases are TGTGCCACCAGTGACCCGACTAGCGGTAACTCCTACAATGAGCAGTTCTTC. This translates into CATSDPTSGNSYNEQFF.

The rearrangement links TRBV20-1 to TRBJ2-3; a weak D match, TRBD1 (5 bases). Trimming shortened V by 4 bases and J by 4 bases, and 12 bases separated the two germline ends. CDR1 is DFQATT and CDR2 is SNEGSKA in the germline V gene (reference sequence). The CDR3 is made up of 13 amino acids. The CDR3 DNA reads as TGCAGTGCTATCTCCGCGACAGCAGATACGCAGTATTTT. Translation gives CSAISATADTQYF.

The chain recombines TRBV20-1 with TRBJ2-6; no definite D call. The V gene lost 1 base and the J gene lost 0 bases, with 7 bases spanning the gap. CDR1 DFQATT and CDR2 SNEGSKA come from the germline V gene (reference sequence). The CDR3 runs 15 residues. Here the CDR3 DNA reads TGCAGTGCTAGAGTTCCCAGCTCTGGGGCCAACGTCCTGACTTTC. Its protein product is CSARVPSSGANVLTF.

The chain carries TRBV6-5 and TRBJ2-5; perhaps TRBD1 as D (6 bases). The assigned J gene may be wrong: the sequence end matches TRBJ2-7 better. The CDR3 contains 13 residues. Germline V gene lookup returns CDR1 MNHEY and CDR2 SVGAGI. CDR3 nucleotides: TGTGCCAGCAGTCGAGGGGGTCTATACGAGCAGTACTTC. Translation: CASSRGGLYEQYF.

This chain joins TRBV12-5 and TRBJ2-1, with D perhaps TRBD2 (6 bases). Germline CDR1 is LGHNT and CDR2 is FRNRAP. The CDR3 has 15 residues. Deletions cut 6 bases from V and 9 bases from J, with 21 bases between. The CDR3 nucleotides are TGTGCTAGTGGCTCCGCGGGGTTAGCGGCTTCTGAGCAGTTCTTC. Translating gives CASGSAGLAASEQFF.

The CDR3 region has the DNA TGTGCCAGCAAGATTGGGACTAGCGGCAATGAGCAGTACTTC. Amino acids: CASKIGTSGNEQYF. This sequence joins TRBV2 and TRBJ2-7, with TRBD2 matching over 11 bases. Per germline, CDR1 SNHLY and CDR2 FYNNEI. The junction had 9 bases not matched to a gene; V was cut back by 7 bases and J by 7 bases. The CDR3 extends over 14 amino acids.

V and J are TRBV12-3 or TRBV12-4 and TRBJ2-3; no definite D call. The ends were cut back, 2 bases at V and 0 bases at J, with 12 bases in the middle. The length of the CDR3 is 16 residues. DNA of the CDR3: TGTGCCAGCAGTTTAACAAGGGTGCGGAGCACAGATACGCAGTATTTT. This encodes CASSLTRVRSTDTQYF.

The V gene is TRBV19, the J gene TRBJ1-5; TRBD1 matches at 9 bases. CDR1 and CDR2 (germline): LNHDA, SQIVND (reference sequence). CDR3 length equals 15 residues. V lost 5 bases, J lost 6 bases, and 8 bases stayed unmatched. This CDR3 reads CASSPGGTGFQPQHF. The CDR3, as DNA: TGTGCCAGTAGTCCTGGGGGGACAGGGTTTCAGCCCCAGCATTTT.

This chain's CDR3 is CASSSRDLSYRGTEAFF. The CDR3 DNA reads as TGTGCCAGCAGTTCTAGGGACCTATCTTACAGGGGCACTGAAGCTTTCTTT. This chain connects TRBV28 to TRBJ1-1, with 7 bases fitting TRBD1. Trimming removed 4 bases from V and 4 bases from J; junction bases left unmatched: 15. Germline V gives CDR1 MDHEN, CDR2 SYDVKM. This CDR3 has 17 amino acids.

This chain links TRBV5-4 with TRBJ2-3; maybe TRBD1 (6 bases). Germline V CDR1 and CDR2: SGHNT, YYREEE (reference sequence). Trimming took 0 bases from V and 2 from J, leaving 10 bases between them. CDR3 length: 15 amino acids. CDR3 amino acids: CASSLEQGHTDTQYF. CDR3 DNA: TGTGCCAGCAGCTTGGAACAGGGACACACAGATACGCAGTATTTT. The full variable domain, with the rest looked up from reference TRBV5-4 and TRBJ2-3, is ETGVTQSPTHLIKTRGQQVTLRCSSQSGHNTVSWYQQALGQGPQFIFQYYREEENGRGNFPPRFSGLQFPNYSSELNVNALELDDSALYLCASSLEQGHTDTQYFGPGTRLTVL.

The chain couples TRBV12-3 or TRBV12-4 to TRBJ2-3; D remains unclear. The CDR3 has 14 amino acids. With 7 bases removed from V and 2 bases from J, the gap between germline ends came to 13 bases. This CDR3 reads CASTPLATTDTQYF. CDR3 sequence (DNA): TGTGCCAGCACCCCTTTAGCTACCACAGATACGCAGTATTTT.

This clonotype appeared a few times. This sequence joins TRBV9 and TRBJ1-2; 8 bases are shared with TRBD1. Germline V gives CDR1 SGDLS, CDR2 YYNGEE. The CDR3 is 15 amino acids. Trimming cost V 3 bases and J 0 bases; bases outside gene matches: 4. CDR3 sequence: CASSAETGANYGYTF. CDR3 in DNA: TGTGCCAGCAGCGCCGAGACAGGGGCTAACTATGGCTACACCTTC.

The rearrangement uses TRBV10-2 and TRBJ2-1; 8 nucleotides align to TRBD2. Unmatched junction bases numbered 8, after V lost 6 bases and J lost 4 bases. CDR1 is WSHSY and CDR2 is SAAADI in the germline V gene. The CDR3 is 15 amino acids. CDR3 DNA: TGCGCCAGCAGGAATAGCGGGATATCTTACAATGAGCAGTTCTTC. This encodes CASRNSGISYNEQFF.

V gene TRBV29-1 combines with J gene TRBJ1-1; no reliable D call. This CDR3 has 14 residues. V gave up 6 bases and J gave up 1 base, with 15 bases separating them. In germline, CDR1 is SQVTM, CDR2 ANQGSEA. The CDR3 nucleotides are TGCAGCGTACGGCCATCTTTCGGGAACACTGAAGCTTTCTTT. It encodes CSVRPSFGNTEAFF.

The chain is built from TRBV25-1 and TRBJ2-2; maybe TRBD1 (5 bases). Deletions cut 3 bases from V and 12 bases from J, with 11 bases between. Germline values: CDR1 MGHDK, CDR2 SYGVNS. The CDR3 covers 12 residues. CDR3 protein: CASSERQGQLFF. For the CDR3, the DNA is TGTGCCAGCAGTGAGCGGCAGGGCCAGCTGTTTTTT.

This CDR3 is CSARVGQLEAFF. CDR3 nucleotides: TGCAGTGCTAGAGTAGGGCAGCTTGAAGCTTTCTTT. The V gene is TRBV20-1, the J gene TRBJ1-1; D is undetermined. Germline V gene lookup returns CDR1 DFQATT and CDR2 SNEGSKA (reference sequence). The CDR3 is 12 amino acids. The V gene lost 1 base and the J gene lost 7 bases, with 10 bases spanning the gap.

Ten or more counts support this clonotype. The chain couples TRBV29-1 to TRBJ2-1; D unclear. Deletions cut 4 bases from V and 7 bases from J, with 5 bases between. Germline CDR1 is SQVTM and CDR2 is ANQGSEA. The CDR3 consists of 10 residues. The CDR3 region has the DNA TGCAGCGTTGTGGGTAATGAGCAGTTCTTC. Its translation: CSVVGNEQFF.

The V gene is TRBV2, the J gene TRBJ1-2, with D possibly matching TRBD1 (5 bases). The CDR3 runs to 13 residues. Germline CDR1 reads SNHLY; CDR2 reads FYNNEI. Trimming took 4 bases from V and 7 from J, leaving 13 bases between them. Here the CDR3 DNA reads TGTGCCAGCAGTGGAGCCACAGGTTTTGGCTACACCTTC. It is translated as CASSGATGFGYTF.

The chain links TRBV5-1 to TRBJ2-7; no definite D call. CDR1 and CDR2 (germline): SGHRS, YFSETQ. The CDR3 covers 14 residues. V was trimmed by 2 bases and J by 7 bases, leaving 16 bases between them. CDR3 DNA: TGCGCCAGCAGCTTTTCGGATGAGGTGTGGGAGCAGTACTTC. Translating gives CASSFSDEVWEQYF.

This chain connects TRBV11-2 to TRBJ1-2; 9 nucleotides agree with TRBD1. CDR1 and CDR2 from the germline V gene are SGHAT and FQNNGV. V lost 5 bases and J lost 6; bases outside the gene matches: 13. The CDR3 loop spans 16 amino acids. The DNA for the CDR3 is TGTGCCAGCAGCGCGCTATCCACAGGGGGCCGGGATGGCTACACCTTC. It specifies CASSALSTGGRDGYTF.

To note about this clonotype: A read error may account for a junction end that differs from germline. The CDR3 bases are TGCGCCAGCAGAGAGGGAGAGAGCATAGATACGCAGTATTTT. Translated: CASREGESIDTQYF. The V and J genes are TRBV5-1 and TRBJ2-3; D is perhaps TRBD2 (5 bases). In germline, CDR1 is SGHRS, CDR2 YFSETQ. The CDR3 runs 14 residues.

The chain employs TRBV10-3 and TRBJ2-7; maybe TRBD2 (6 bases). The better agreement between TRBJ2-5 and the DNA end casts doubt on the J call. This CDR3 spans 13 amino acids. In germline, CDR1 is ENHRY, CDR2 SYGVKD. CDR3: CARGGNSGETQYF. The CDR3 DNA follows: TGTGCCAGAGGAGGTAATAGCGGCGAGACCCAGTACTTC.